The entry that follows covers one TCR beta chain sequence. Using immunoSEQ multiplex PCR, the repertoire was profiled, and TCRdb retains in-frame clones only, with some absent. The sample holds approximately 6,300 clones, nearly 90% seen once. Germline CDR1 is SNHLY and CDR2 is FYNNEI. The CDR3 contains 16 residues. V was clipped by 3 bases and J by 4 bases; unmatched bases: 9. Time point in this sample: week 3, after first cycle of checkpoint inhibitor. Blood was drawn before treatment and at week 3 after checkpoint blockade. Apart from two fast progressors, RECIST 1.1 response was judged 12 weeks post-infusion. The record originates from a study of blood T cell dynamics during melanoma immunotherapy. Study information: First-line therapy was either pembrolizumab or nivolumab with ipilimumab for metastatic melanoma.

Material: blood, obtained from a patient treated with checkpoint blockade. The source of this sequence is a human donor with melanoma. V usage is TRBV2 and J usage is TRBJ2-5; 9 bases fit TRBD1. The CDR3 sequence is CASSEGDRVGGETQYF. The CDR3 DNA follows: TGTGCCAGCAGTGAGGGGGACAGGGTGGGAGGAGAGACCCAGTACTTC. The variable domain in full, with the rest retrieved from reference TRBV2 and TRBJ2-5, is EPEVTQTPSHQVTQMGQEVILRCVPISNHLYFYWYRQILGQKVEFLVSFYNNEISEKSEIFDDQFSVERPDGSNFTLKIRSTKLEDSAMYFCASSEGDRVGGETQYFGPGTRLLVL.